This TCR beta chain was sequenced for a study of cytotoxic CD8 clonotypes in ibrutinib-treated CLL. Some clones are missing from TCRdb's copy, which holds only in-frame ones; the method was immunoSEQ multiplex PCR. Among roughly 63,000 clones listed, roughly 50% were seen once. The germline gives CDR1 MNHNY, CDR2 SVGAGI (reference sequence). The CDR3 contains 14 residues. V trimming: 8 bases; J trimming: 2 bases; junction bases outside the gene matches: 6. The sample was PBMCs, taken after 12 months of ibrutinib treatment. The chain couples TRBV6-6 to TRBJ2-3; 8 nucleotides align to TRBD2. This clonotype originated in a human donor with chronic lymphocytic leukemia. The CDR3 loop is CASQAGVLTDTQYF. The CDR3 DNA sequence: TGTGCCAGCCAAGCGGGGGTCCTCACAGATACGCAGTATTTT.